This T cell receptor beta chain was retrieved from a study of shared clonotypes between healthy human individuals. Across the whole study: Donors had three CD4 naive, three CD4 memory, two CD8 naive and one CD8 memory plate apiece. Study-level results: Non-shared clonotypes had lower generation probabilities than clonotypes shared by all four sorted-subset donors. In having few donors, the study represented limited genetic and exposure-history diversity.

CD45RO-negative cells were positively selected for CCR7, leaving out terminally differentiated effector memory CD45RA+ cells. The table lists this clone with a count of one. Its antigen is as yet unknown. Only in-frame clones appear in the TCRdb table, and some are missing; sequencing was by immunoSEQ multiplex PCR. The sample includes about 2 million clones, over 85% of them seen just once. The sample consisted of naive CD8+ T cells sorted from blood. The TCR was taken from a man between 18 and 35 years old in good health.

CDR3 DNA: TGTGCCAGCAGCCAAGACCAGACAGCCGCTTATGGCTACACCTTC. Encoded protein: CASSQDQTAAYGYTF. The chain is built from TRBV4-2 and TRBJ1-2; tentatively, D is TRBD1 (5 bases). The V end lost 0 bases, the J end lost 5 bases, and 13 bases lay between the germline ends. The length of the CDR3 is 15 residues. Germline lookup yields CDR1 LGHNA and CDR2 YNFKEQ.